These 21 T cell receptor beta chains were all obtained from the same sample, sequenced in a study of blood T cell repertoires in COVID-19. Only in-frame clones appear in the TCRdb table, and some are missing; sequencing was by immunoSEQ multiplex PCR. The table lists under 400,000 clones, roughly 90% of them singletons. Sequenced material: peripheral blood. The receptors were sampled from a man between 18 and 35 years old with active or convalescent COVID-19.

The gene calls are TRBV9 and TRBJ2-5; 13 bases are shared with TRBD2. This CDR3 region has 18 residues. Germline CDR1 reads SGDLS; CDR2 reads YYNGEE. J gave up 4 bases and V 3 bases, and 12 bases lay outside the gene matches. The CDR3 coding sequence is TGTGCCAGCAGCGCGGGACTAGCGGGACCCATGGCAGGAGAGACCCAGTACTTC. Its translation: CASSAGLAGPMAGETQYF.

V usage is TRBV27 and J usage is TRBJ2-7, with a possible D match to TRBD1 (5 bases). CDR1 and CDR2 from the germline V gene are MNHEY and SMNVEV (reference sequence). This CDR3 contains 14 residues. Trimming removed 8 bases from V and 5 bases from J, with 19 bases in between. The CDR3 nucleotides are TGTGCCAGCTGGGCCCGGCAGGGCTATAACGAGCAGTACTTC. Its translation is CASWARQGYNEQYF.

In its sample, this clone was seen once. V usage is TRBV5-1 and J usage is TRBJ2-1; a weak D match, TRBD2 (5 bases). The germline V gene has CDR1 SGHRS and CDR2 YFSETQ. V lost 0 bases and J 7 bases, leaving 14 bases between the germline ends. The CDR3 sequence is 15 residues long. CDR3 protein: CASSLEGTRVNEQFF. As DNA, the CDR3 is TGCGCCAGCAGCTTGGAGGGAACGCGGGTGAATGAGCAGTTCTTC.

The chain is built from TRBV27 and TRBJ2-5; 10 bases fit TRBD1. V trimming: 2 bases; J trimming: 2 bases; junction bases outside the gene matches: 5. This CDR3 spans 16 amino acids. Germline CDR1 MNHEY, CDR2 SMNVEV (reference sequence). CDR3 amino acids: CASSLLRTGGQETQYF. CDR3 DNA: TGTGCCAGCAGTTTACTACGGACAGGGGGACAAGAGACCCAGTACTTC.

V and J are TRBV19 and TRBJ2-7; 9 bases fit TRBD1. The V and J ends lost 4 bases and 5 bases, in that order; junction bases with no gene match: 6. The CDR3 loop spans 14 amino acids. Looked up from germline, CDR1 is LNHDA and CDR2 is SQIVND (reference sequence). The CDR3 loop is CASSTRRDRDEQYF. The CDR3 DNA follows: TGTGCCAGTAGTACCCGCCGGGACAGGGACGAGCAGTACTTC.

J is TRBJ1-5 and V is TRBV24-1; D is ambiguous. This CDR3 is 14 amino acids long. V lost 5 bases and J 9 bases, leaving 16 bases between the germline ends. Germline CDR1 is KGHDR and CDR2 is SFDVKD. CDR3 bases: TGTGCCACCAGTGGCTCGAATCCTCGGGGGCCCCAGCATTTT. Amino acids: CATSGSNPRGPQHF.

V is TRBV27 and J is TRBJ2-1; a weak D match, TRBD1 (6 bases). V lost 6 bases to trimming and J lost 1 base, with 16 bases between them. CDR3 length: 16 residues. The V gene's germline CDR1 is MNHEY and CDR2 SMNVEV (reference sequence). DNA for the CDR3: TGTGCCAGCAGACAGGGCCTAGGGGTTTCCTACAATGAGCAGTTCTTC. This codes for CASRQGLGVSYNEQFF.

The chain recombines TRBV7-2 with TRBJ1-6; D remains ambiguous. This CDR3 contains 13 residues. The germline V gene encodes CDR1 SGHTA and CDR2 FQGNSA. The germline V and J ends were trimmed by 6 bases and 19 bases, with 22 bases remaining between them. CDR3 nucleotides: TGTGCCAGCAGTCTATTCGGAGGGAAGGGCCTTCACTTT. This encodes CASSLFGGKGLHF.

This clone was observed once. This chain joins TRBV11-2 and TRBJ2-5, with 10 nucleotides matching TRBD2. Per germline, CDR1 SGHAT and CDR2 FQNNGV. The CDR3 is made up of 17 amino acids. After removal of 0 bases from V and 10 bases from J, the junction contained 14 bases not matched to a gene. CDR3 sequence reads: CASSLDSGSGGQGIQYF. The CDR3 DNA follows: TGTGCCAGCAGCTTAGATTCGGGTAGCGGGGGGCAAGGCATCCAGTACTTC.

The chain's CDR3 is CASSYRQIQETQYF. Written as DNA, the CDR3 is TGTGCCAGCAGTTATCGACAGATCCAAGAGACCCAGTACTTC. V is TRBV6-5 and J is TRBJ2-5; D is perhaps TRBD1 (5 bases). There are 14 residues in the CDR3. V was clipped by 3 bases and J by 1 base, with 9 bases between them. Germline V CDR1 and CDR2: MNHEY, SVGAGI.

The chain combines TRBV4-2 with TRBJ2-7; 8 nucleotides agree with TRBD2. This CDR3 comprises 13 residues. Per germline, CDR1 LGHNA and CDR2 YNFKEQ. V gave up 5 bases and J gave up 6 bases; unmatched junction bases: 6. The CDR3 DNA is TGTGCCAGCAGCTGGACGCGGGGGGTCGAGCAGTACTTC. This gives the protein CASSWTRGVEQYF.

The gene calls are TRBV19 and TRBJ1-1; possibly TRBD1 for D (6 bases). V dropped 1 base and J dropped 7 bases, with 7 bases sitting between them. Germline V gene data show CDR1 as LNHDA and CDR2 as SQIVND (reference sequence). The CDR3 extends over 12 amino acids. The CDR3 reads CASSIGQVEAFF. Written as DNA, the CDR3 is TGTGCCAGTAGTATAGGACAGGTTGAAGCTTTCTTT.

V gene TRBV28 combines with J gene TRBJ1-2; perhaps TRBD1 as D (5 bases). The ends were cut back, 5 bases at V and 8 bases at J, with 15 bases in the middle. The CDR3 length is 13 residues. Germline V CDR1 and CDR2: MDHEN, SYDVKM. The CDR3 region has the DNA TGTGCCAGCAGTCCTCCTATTGGGGGGGGCTACACCTTC. Translation gives CASSPPIGGGYTF.

The CDR3 loop reads CASSRERGVSYNEQFF. CDR3 nucleotide sequence: TGTGCCAGCAGCCGGGAGAGGGGCGTTTCCTACAATGAGCAGTTCTTC. The chain employs TRBV5-6 and TRBJ2-1, with TRBD2 as a possible D gene (6 bases). The CDR3 totals 16 residues. CDR1 and CDR2 (germline): SGHDT, YYEEEE. Trimming removed 4 bases at V and 1 base at J, with 15 bases between.

CDR3 nucleotides: TGTGCCAGCTCACAGGGACAGAATTCACCCCTCCACTTT. It is translated as CASSQGQNSPLHF. The V call is TRBV18, the J call TRBJ1-6; TRBD1 matches at 7 bases. CDR1 is KGHSH and CDR2 is LQKENI in the germline V gene. The CDR3 is 13 amino acids. Trimming at V came to 4 bases and at J to 7 bases, leaving 1 base not matched to a gene.

The chain couples TRBV9 to TRBJ2-5; 8 bases align to TRBD1. V lost 4 bases to trimming and J lost 5 bases; unmatched junction nucleotides: 4. The CDR3 loop spans 13 amino acids. Germline V CDR1 and CDR2: SGDLS, YYNGEE. CDR3 nucleotides: TGTGCCAGCAGCCCGGACAGGGTGGAGACCCAGTACTTC. Translated, it gives CASSPDRVETQYF.

The chain is built from TRBV7-2 and TRBJ2-7, with D uncertain. Trimming took off 1 base at V and 2 bases at J, with 18 bases between the two ends. Germline-derived CDR1 and CDR2 are SGHTA and FQGNSA. There are 17 residues in the CDR3. CDR3 amino acids: CASSLDPLGIQTYEQYF. The DNA for the CDR3 is TGTGCCAGCAGCTTAGATCCATTGGGCATCCAGACCTACGAGCAGTACTTC. Full variable domain (outside the CDR3, taken from reference TRBV7-2 and TRBJ2-7): GAGVSQSPSNKVTEKGKDVELRCDPISGHTALYWYRQSLGQGLEFLIYFQGNSAPDKSGLPSDRFSAERTGGSVSTLTIQRTQQEDSAVYLCASSLDPLGIQTYEQYFGPGTRLTVT.

This clone has more than one count but fewer than ten. This chain connects TRBV5-8 to TRBJ1-4, with a weak D call TRBD1 (5 bases). The germline V and J ends were trimmed by 0 bases and 4 bases, with 19 bases remaining between them. Germline V lookup: CDR1 SGHTS, CDR2 YDEGEE. The CDR3 runs 18 residues. The CDR3 DNA is TGTGCCAGCAGCTTGGGGCAGGGAAGTTCCCTCGTTAATGAAAAACTGTTTTTT. Protein product: CASSLGQGSSLVNEKLFF.

The chain's CDR3 is CASSAPGRGGRPQETQYF. CDR3 in DNA: TGTGCCAGCAGCGCCCCAGGCCGGGGCGGGAGGCCCCAAGAGACCCAGTACTTC. The genes are TRBV9 and TRBJ2-5; TRBD2 aligns across 8 bases. This CDR3 spans 18 amino acids. The junction had 14 bases not matched to a gene; V was cut back by 3 bases and J by 1 base. Germline V CDR1 and CDR2: SGDLS, YYNGEE. The complete variable domain, with remaining parts taken from reference TRBV9 and TRBJ2-5, reads DSGVTQTPKHLITATGQRVTLRCSPRSGDLSVYWYQQSLDQGLQFLIQYYNGEERAKGNILERFSAQQFPDLHSELNLSSLELGDSALYFCASSAPGRGGRPQETQYFGPGTRLLVL.

V usage is TRBV18 and J usage is TRBJ1-1; 10 nucleotides match TRBD1. Germline V gene data show CDR1 as KGHSH and CDR2 as LQKENI. With 5 bases clipped from V and 3 bases from J, the junction kept 3 bases outside the gene matches. This CDR3 spans 14 amino acids. CDR3 residues: CASSRDRGDTEAFF. The CDR3 DNA reads TGTGCCAGCTCAAGGGACAGGGGAGACACTGAAGCTTTCTTT.

This clone was seen only once. The gene calls are TRBV24-1 and TRBJ1-5; D is perhaps TRBD1 (6 bases). This CDR3 is built from 16 residues. The V gene's germline CDR1 is KGHDR and CDR2 SFDVKD. V lost 11 bases, J lost 0 bases, and 19 bases lay in between. The CDR3 bases are TGTGCCAGGTCGGGACACGCGACCGCTAGCAATCAGCCCCAGCATTTT. Translation gives CARSGHATASNQPQHF.